Below are 19 T cell receptor beta chains sequenced from a single sample in a study of blood T cell repertoires in COVID-19. Clones were sequenced by immunoSEQ multiplex PCR, and TCRdb holds only the in-frame ones, with some missing. The sample holds fewer than 450,000 clones; about 90% are singletons and the top ten take approximately 7.4%. Sequencing was carried out using peripheral blood. The receptors come from a woman aged 70-85 years with COVID-19, enrolled during active disease.

This chain joins TRBV19 and TRBJ1-2, with 9 bases that match TRBD1. CDR1 is LNHDA and CDR2 is SQIVND in the germline V gene (reference sequence). Trimming took 3 bases from V and 4 from J; bases not matched to a gene: 6. This CDR3 has 15 residues. The CDR3 region is CASSIRTGAGYGYTF. In DNA form, the CDR3 reads TGTGCCAGTAGTATCCGGACAGGGGCTGGCTATGGCTACACCTTC.

V is TRBV6-5 and J is TRBJ1-4; 7 bases are shared with TRBD1. Germline V gene lookup returns CDR1 MNHEY and CDR2 SVGAGI. The ends lost 2 bases at V and 4 bases at J; junction bases unmatched: 4. The CDR3 runs to 15 residues. The CDR3 coding sequence is TGTGCCAGCAGTTACAACGACAGGGTTAATGAAAAACTGTTTTTT. It translates to CASSYNDRVNEKLFF.

The chain couples TRBV19 to TRBJ1-5; D not resolved. Germline CDR1 LNHDA, CDR2 SQIVND (reference sequence). The CDR3 extends over 15 amino acids. Trimming removed 0 bases at V and 6 bases at J, with 12 bases between. The CDR3 spells CASSIDLAGFQPQHF. Here the CDR3 DNA reads TGTGCCAGTAGTATAGATTTGGCAGGCTTTCAGCCCCAGCATTTT.

The chain has TRBV5-1 and TRBJ1-2, with D perhaps TRBD1 (6 bases). The CDR3 runs 14 residues. V lost 1 base, J lost 7 bases, and 14 bases lay in between. Germline assignment: CDR1 SGHRS and CDR2 YFSETQ. CDR3: CASSLLTGPSGYTF. In nucleotides, the CDR3 is TGCGCCAGCAGCTTGCTTACAGGGCCCTCTGGCTACACCTTC.

Only a few counts were recorded for this clone. This chain joins TRBV6-6 and TRBJ2-7, with TRBD1 matching over 7 bases. The CDR3 runs to 12 residues. Germline V gene sequence: CDR1 MNHNY, CDR2 SVGAGI (reference sequence). V lost 7 bases and J lost 4; bases outside the gene matches: 4. As DNA, the CDR3 is TGTGCCAGCACCCAGACAGGGTACGAGCAGTACTTC. Translation: CASTQTGYEQYF.

This chain uses TRBV24-1 with TRBJ1-5; 7 bases match TRBD1. Trimming at V came to 10 bases and at J to 7 bases, leaving 9 bases not matched to a gene. Germline assignment: CDR1 KGHDR and CDR2 SFDVKD. The CDR3 has 13 amino acids. The CDR3 DNA sequence: TGTGCCACGGAACAGGGGCCCAACCAGCCCCAGCATTTT. Translation gives CATEQGPNQPQHF.

This clone was seen once. The V and J genes are TRBV7-2 and TRBJ1-2, with a tentative D call TRBD1 (6 bases). Trimming stripped 5 bases from V and 7 bases from J, with 14 bases between. CDR1 is SGHTA, CDR2 FQGNSA, per germline. This CDR3 is built from 13 residues. CDR3 sequence reads: CASSLQGRSGYTF. The DNA for the CDR3 is TGTGCCAGCAGCCTACAGGGCAGGAGTGGCTACACCTTC.

This sequence joins TRBV19 and TRBJ2-7; 7 positions match TRBD1. The junction had 4 bases not matched to a gene; V was cut back by 3 bases and J by 2 bases. Germline values: CDR1 LNHDA, CDR2 SQIVND (reference sequence). The CDR3 runs to 14 residues. The CDR3 reads CASSIYRGTYEQYF. The CDR3 DNA follows: TGTGCCAGTAGTATTTACAGGGGAACCTACGAGCAGTACTTC. The full variable domain, completed using reference TRBV19 and TRBJ2-7, is DGGITQSPKYLFRKEGQNVTLSCEQNLNHDAMYWYRQDPGQGLRLIYYSQIVNDFQKGDIAEGYSVSREKKESFPLTVTSAQKNPTAFYLCASSIYRGTYEQYFGPGTRLTVT.

The chain joins TRBV6-5 to TRBJ1-1; possible D gene TRBD1, 5 bases. CDR1 is MNHEY, CDR2 SVGAGI, per germline. CDR3 size: 13 residues. The ends were cut back, 7 bases at V and 7 bases at J, with 16 bases in the middle. The CDR3 loop reads CASTEGAGFEAFF. The CDR3, as DNA: TGTGCCAGCACCGAAGGGGCCGGCTTTGAAGCTTTCTTT.

The chain couples TRBV7-9 to TRBJ1-4, with a tentative D call TRBD1 (5 bases). The CDR3 extends over 15 amino acids. From germline, CDR1 is SEHNR and CDR2 FQNEAQ (reference sequence). Trimming removed 5 bases at V and 1 base at J, with 11 bases between. CDR3 protein: CASSLGGLTNEKLFF. Written as DNA, the CDR3 is TGTGCCAGCAGCCTCGGGGGATTAACTAATGAAAAACTGTTTTTT.

The rearrangement uses TRBV11-2 and TRBJ1-3, with D hard to call. Trimming removed 2 bases at V and 0 bases at J, with 8 bases between. The CDR3 runs 15 residues. Germline-derived CDR1 and CDR2 are SGHAT and FQNNGV. The CDR3, as DNA: TGTGCCAGCAGCTTAAATAGTATCTCTGGAAACACCATATATTTT. Translated, it gives CASSLNSISGNTIYF.

The chain combines TRBV11-2 with TRBJ2-2; D might be TRBD1 (5 bases). In germline, CDR1 is SGHAT, CDR2 FQNNGV. The V end was cut by 3 bases, the J end by 5 bases, with 13 bases between. The CDR3 sequence is 15 residues long. In nucleotides, the CDR3 is TGTGCCAGCAGCTTGGCCAGGGTTTCGACCGGGGAGCTGTTTTTT. Translated, it gives CASSLARVSTGELFF.

The gene calls are TRBV28 and TRBJ2-5, with a tentative D call TRBD2 (5 bases). The CDR3 is made up of 16 amino acids. Germline V lookup: CDR1 MDHEN, CDR2 SYDVKM. The V end lost 6 bases, the J end lost 5 bases, and 22 bases lay between the germline ends. CDR3 nucleotides: TGTGCCAGCAGCACACCGGGCCTTCCCGGGGTGGAGACCCAGTACTTC. Encoded protein: CASSTPGLPGVETQYF.

The J gene is TRBJ1-5, the V gene TRBV7-8; 9 nucleotides line up with TRBD1. J was trimmed by 4 bases and V by 5 bases; bases with no gene match: 9. Germline V gene sequence: CDR1 SGHVS, CDR2 FQNEAQ. This CDR3 has 16 amino acids. CDR3 amino acids: CASSPVRQGGNQPQHF. The DNA of the CDR3 is TGTGCCAGCAGCCCAGTCCGACAGGGGGGAAATCAGCCCCAGCATTTT.

This sequence joins TRBV7-6 and TRBJ2-5, with D tentatively TRBD2 (5 bases). The CDR3 runs 13 residues. CDR1 and CDR2 from the germline V gene are SGHVS and FNYEAQ. Trimming took 6 bases from V and 2 from J, leaving 10 bases between them. In DNA form, the CDR3 reads TGTGCCAGCAGGACTCGGGGACAAGAGACCCAGTACTTC. Residues: CASRTRGQETQYF.

This sequence joins TRBV7-2 and TRBJ1-3, with D perhaps TRBD1 (6 bases). The CDR3 runs to 16 residues. Germline values: CDR1 SGHTA, CDR2 FQGNSA. The V end lost 5 bases, the J end lost 3 bases, and 17 bases lay between the germline ends. CDR3 DNA sequence: TGTGCCAGCAGCCCCGTGTCGACAGGCGGTGGAAACACCATATATTTT. Amino acids: CASSPVSTGGGNTIYF.

The chain is built from TRBV2 and TRBJ1-1; a weak D match, TRBD1 (6 bases). From germline, CDR1 is SNHLY and CDR2 FYNNEI. This CDR3 has 16 residues. Trimming took off 5 bases at V and 1 base at J, with 17 bases between the two ends. The CDR3 sequence is CASSNPRTGPNTEAFF. DNA of the CDR3: TGTGCCAGCAGTAATCCTCGTACAGGGCCGAACACTGAAGCTTTCTTT.

This clone was found once. The V and J genes are TRBV6-1 and TRBJ1-1; 10 bases align to TRBD1. CDR1 is MNHNS and CDR2 is SASEGT in the germline V gene. Trimming took 7 bases from V and 3 from J; bases not matched to a gene: 5. There are 14 residues in the CDR3. The CDR3 region is CASTDRGLDTEAFF. The CDR3 nucleotides read TGTGCCAGCACTGACAGGGGGCTCGACACTGAAGCTTTCTTT.

V and J are TRBV6-5 and TRBJ2-7; D may be TRBD1 (6 bases). Per the germline V gene, CDR1 is MNHEY and CDR2 is SVGAGI. The CDR3 has 14 amino acids. Trimming removed 6 bases from V and 3 bases from J, with 15 bases in between. CDR3 sequence reads: CASRATGSVYEQYF. The CDR3 region has the DNA TGTGCCAGCAGGGCTACAGGGTCAGTCTACGAGCAGTACTTC.